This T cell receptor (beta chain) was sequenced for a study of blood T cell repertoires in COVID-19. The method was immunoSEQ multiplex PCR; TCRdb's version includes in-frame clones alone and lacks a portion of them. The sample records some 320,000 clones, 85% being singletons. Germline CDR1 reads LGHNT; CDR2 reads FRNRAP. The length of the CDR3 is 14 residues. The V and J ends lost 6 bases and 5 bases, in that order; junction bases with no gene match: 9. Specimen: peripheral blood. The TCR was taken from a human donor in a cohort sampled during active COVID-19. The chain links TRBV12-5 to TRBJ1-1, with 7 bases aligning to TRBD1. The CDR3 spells CASGPGPGGTEAFF. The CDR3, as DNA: TGTGCTAGTGGGCCCGGGCCAGGGGGGACTGAAGCTTTCTTT.